This T cell receptor (beta chain) was observed in a study of blood T cell repertoires in COVID-19. Germline-derived CDR1 and CDR2 are SGHVS and FQNEAQ. V gave up 1 base and J gave up 0 bases, with 4 bases separating them. This CDR3 is 14 amino acids long. Clones were sequenced by immunoSEQ multiplex PCR, and TCRdb holds only the in-frame ones, with some missing. The sample contains more than 150,000 clones, about four fifths of which appear only once. This receptor was taken from a woman over 75 with COVID-19, enrolled during active disease. The V call is TRBV7-8, the J call TRBJ1-3; D is undetermined. Sequenced sample: peripheral blood. In DNA, the CDR3 is TGTGCCAGCAGCTTAGACAGCTCTGGAAACACCATATATTTT. It specifies CASSLDSSGNTIYF.